This entry is about one T cell receptor (beta chain). Profiled with immunoSEQ multiplex PCR; TCRdb holds only in-frame clones, not every one. This repertoire shows about 160,000 clones, under 80% found once; its top ten account for around 3%. The sample is drawn from a study of blood T cell repertoires in COVID-19. As for the study in general: Researchers got acute and convalescent COVID-19 samples from the United States, Italy and Spain. T cells, B-cell-depleted T cells, or PBMCs provided the cDNA or gDNA that served as material.

Sequencing input: peripheral blood. The sequence was obtained from a man between 65 and 80 years old with acute or convalescent COVID-19.

DNA of the CDR3: TGTGCCAGCAGTGAAGCTAGGCGCCGGGGGACAGTTAACACTGAAGCTTTCTTT. Translation gives CASSEARRRGTVNTEAFF. This chain connects TRBV2 to TRBJ1-1, with 7 bases aligning to TRBD1. V shed 0 bases, J shed 2 bases, and the junction held 12 bases outside the gene matches. This CDR3 is built from 18 residues. CDR1 is SNHLY, CDR2 FYNNEI, per germline.